This is a list of T cell receptor beta chains from one sample in a study of T cells in Graves' hyperthyroidism and ophthalmopathy. TCRdb redid the calling of the multiplex PCR reads with MiXCR, one entry per CDR3 protein. This sample has approximately 430,000 distinct CDR3 sequences, with roughly 14% found just once. The sequencing sample was made of blood. All receptors derive from a man aged 18-30 years with Graves' ophthalmopathy. CDR3s include the opening cysteine and the closing phenylalanine or tryptophan. Fields, in order: CDR3 length, V gene, D gene, clone size, CDR3 protein. The D gene is left open where the match is weak. The listing skips clone size in some rows; elsewhere it reads once, few, many or a size class.

17	TRBV27	.	many	CASSLTGQISRYYGYTF
16	TRBV30	.	many	CAWSVRDGSYNSPLHF
14	TRBV6-1	.	many	CASSERRGRDGYTF
15	TRBV28	TRBD1	many	CASSLGTGRSYEQYF
14	TRBV2	.	many	CASRAGPSTDTQYF
14	TRBV4-1	.	.	CASSQDQEADTQYF
14	TRBV5-1	.	many	CASSLVGAWNEQFF
15	TRBV5-1	TRBD2	many	CASSLDGGGRDTQYF
16	TRBV27	TRBD2	many	CASSLWGTSGQYTQYF
13	TRBV6-1	.	few	CASRRTENSWAFF
15	TRBV14	.	.	CASSQDRAGWDGYTF
17	TRBV29-1	.	.	CSPTFPWDLPFGNTIYF
13	TRBV7-9	.	few	CASSLESAGELFF
11	TRBV20-1	.	many	CSATDPSGYTF
15	TRBV27	TRBD1	.	CASSPQGQGKDGYTF
17	TRBV6-1	TRBD2	.	CASRRTSGRTGANVLTF
12	TRBV10-3	.	many	CAIRGPNQPQHF
14	TRBV7-3	.	many	CASSLLGLQETQYF
18	TRBV12-3/TRBV12-4	TRBD2	once	CASSYPAGGPSDTGELFF
16	TRBV6-2/TRBV6-3	.	.	CASRVRPQLSYNEQFF
14	TRBV9	.	many	CASSVGAANTEAFF
13	TRBV9	.	few	CASSVGPSIEQYF
15	TRBV11-2	.	once	CASSSGQNSYNEQFF
14	TRBV3-1	TRBD1	many	CASSPHRGNYGYTF
14	TRBV20-1	.	many	CSAIQDQGSDTQYF
15	TRBV19	.	many	CASREPPGRNEKLFF
15	TRBV27	TRBD2	many	CASSLAGGAYNEQFF
16	TRBV6-1	.	.	CASSEIVVLRGYEQFF
16	TRBV24-1	TRBD1	few	CATSDRRQGPGQPQHF
13	TRBV7-8	.	many	CASSLAGDQPQHF
16	TRBV19	TRBD2	many	CASSNSWTSGDYEQYF
16	TRBV20-1	.	many	CSAPRQAGGGNTEAFF
12	TRBV18	.	.	CASPRQNYGYTF
14	TRBV7-8	TRBD1	many	CASSWDSSLYGYTF
16	TRBV20-1	.	.	CSARDPGRIPSTELFF
15	TRBV6-1	TRBD1	.	CASSDPGQGSHEQYF
16	TRBV11-2	TRBD2	many	CASSLEGLAGQETQYF
15	TRBV5-1	TRBD1	many	CASSWGQGYNYGYTF
16	TRBV20-1	TRBD2	many	CSARDQEMVAGDEQYF
17	TRBV18	TRBD1	few	CASSSTTGGPFQETQYF